Each of the 11 T cell receptor beta chains below was sequenced from the same sample in a study of blood T cell repertoires in COVID-19. Assay: immunoSEQ multiplex PCR; the TCRdb copy retains only in-frame clones and omits some. Among about 310,000 clones listed, roughly 84% were seen once. Material: peripheral blood. These receptors all stem from a man aged 50-60 years with active or convalescent COVID-19.

This chain links TRBV4-2 with TRBJ2-7; TRBD1 agrees at 8 bases. The V gene's germline CDR1 is LGHNA and CDR2 YNFKEQ. The CDR3 covers 13 residues. The junction had 1 base not matched to a gene; V was cut back by 2 bases and J by 4 bases. The CDR3 nucleotides are TGTGCCAGCAGCCAAAGGACAGGGTACGAGCAGTACTTC. Its protein product is CASSQRTGYEQYF.

This clone was counted once. V usage is TRBV25-1 and J usage is TRBJ1-1; TRBD1 is a possible D gene (5 bases). Per germline, CDR1 MGHDK and CDR2 SYGVNS. There are 17 residues in the CDR3. V was pared by 2 bases and J by 1 base, with 17 bases between. The CDR3, as DNA: TGTGCCAGCAGTGAAACCTTAGGGGAAACTGGGAACACTGAAGCTTTCTTT. Its translation is CASSETLGETGNTEAFF.

The chain links TRBV18 to TRBJ1-5; possible D gene TRBD1, 6 bases. Trimming took off 4 bases at V and 3 bases at J, with 10 bases between the two ends. This CDR3 comprises 14 residues. Germline CDR1 reads KGHSH; CDR2 reads LQKENI. The CDR3: CASSLAGDNQPQHF. The CDR3 DNA reads as TGTGCCAGCTCACTGGCAGGGGACAATCAGCCCCAGCATTTT.

This chain uses TRBV6-5 with TRBJ1-6, with TRBD1 matching over 10 bases. CDR3 length equals 14 residues. V was clipped by 6 bases and J by 10 bases; unmatched bases: 6. Germline V lookup: CDR1 MNHEY, CDR2 SVGAGI. Written as DNA, the CDR3 is TGTGCCAGCAGCTCGGACAGGGGGGAGTCACCCCTCCACTTT. Translation: CASSSDRGESPLHF.

On this clone itself: The sample carries other DNA sequences with the same CDR3. The chain is built from TRBV28 and TRBJ1-2; tentatively, D is TRBD1 (6 bases). Between the trimmed V and J ends, which lost 2 bases and 5 bases, there was a span of 12 bases. The CDR3 runs to 14 residues. From germline, CDR1 is MDHEN and CDR2 SYDVKM. The CDR3 loop reads CASSLTGRVYGYTF. CDR3 DNA sequence: TGTGCCAGCAGTTTAACAGGGCGAGTTTATGGCTACACCTTC.

In nucleotides, the CDR3 is TGTGCCAGCAGCTCCTTGACTAGGGATTCCTCTGGAAACACCATATATTTT. Translated: CASSSLTRDSSGNTIYF. This chain links TRBV7-9 with TRBJ1-3; D unclear. This CDR3 contains 17 residues. Germline V gene sequence: CDR1 SEHNR, CDR2 FQNEAQ (reference sequence). The V gene lost 4 bases and the J gene lost 0 bases, with 16 bases spanning the gap.

This clone has only one observation. This chain connects TRBV28 to TRBJ1-6; D may be TRBD1 (5 bases). This CDR3 comprises 14 residues. Trimming stripped 5 bases from V and 6 bases from J, with 11 bases between. Germline loops: CDR1 MDHEN, CDR2 SYDVKM. The CDR3 here is CASSGGQFNSPLHF. The CDR3 region has the DNA TGTGCCAGCAGTGGCGGACAATTTAATTCACCCCTCCACTTT.

The table lists this clone with a few counts. The rearrangement uses TRBV6-5 and TRBJ1-2; 9 bases match TRBD1. Trimming cost V 2 bases and J 8 bases; bases outside gene matches: 6. Germline V gives CDR1 MNHEY, CDR2 SVGAGI. CDR3 size: 14 residues. CDR3 in amino acids: CASSYQGQGGGYTF. CDR3 bases: TGTGCCAGCAGTTACCAGGGACAGGGCGGCGGCTACACCTTC.

This clone was counted a few times. The chain joins TRBV28 to TRBJ2-2, with D possibly matching TRBD1 (6 bases). The length of the CDR3 is 15 residues. CDR1 and CDR2 from the germline V gene are MDHEN and SYDVKM. Trimming shortened V by 2 bases and J by 5 bases, and 12 bases separated the two germline ends. In DNA, the CDR3 is TGTGCCAGCAGTTTAGGGAGTCAGGGGACCGGGGAGCTGTTTTTT. Amino acid sequence: CASSLGSQGTGELFF. The full variable domain, completed using reference TRBV28 and TRBJ2-2, is DVKVTQSSRYLVKRTGEKVFLECVQDMDHENMFWYRQDPGLGLRLIYFSYDVKMKEKGDIPEGYSVSREKKERFSLILESASTNQTSMYLCASSLGSQGTGELFFGEGSRLTVL.

The chain combines TRBV24-1 with TRBJ2-6; D remains ambiguous. Trimming took off 4 bases at V and 1 base at J, with 7 bases between the two ends. Per germline, CDR1 KGHDR and CDR2 SFDVKD. CDR3 length: 15 amino acids. For the CDR3, the DNA is TGTGCCACCAGTGACGCCAGGTCTGGGGCCAACGTCCTGACTTTC. Amino acids: CATSDARSGANVLTF.

V is TRBV4-3 and J is TRBJ2-1; maybe TRBD1 (6 bases). CDR1 and CDR2 (germline): LGHNA, YSLEER. The CDR3 has 15 amino acids. V lost 0 bases and J lost 4, with 10 bases in between. The CDR3 here is CASSQDGRGYNEQFF. CDR3 bases: TGCGCCAGCAGCCAAGACGGCAGGGGTTACAATGAGCAGTTCTTC.